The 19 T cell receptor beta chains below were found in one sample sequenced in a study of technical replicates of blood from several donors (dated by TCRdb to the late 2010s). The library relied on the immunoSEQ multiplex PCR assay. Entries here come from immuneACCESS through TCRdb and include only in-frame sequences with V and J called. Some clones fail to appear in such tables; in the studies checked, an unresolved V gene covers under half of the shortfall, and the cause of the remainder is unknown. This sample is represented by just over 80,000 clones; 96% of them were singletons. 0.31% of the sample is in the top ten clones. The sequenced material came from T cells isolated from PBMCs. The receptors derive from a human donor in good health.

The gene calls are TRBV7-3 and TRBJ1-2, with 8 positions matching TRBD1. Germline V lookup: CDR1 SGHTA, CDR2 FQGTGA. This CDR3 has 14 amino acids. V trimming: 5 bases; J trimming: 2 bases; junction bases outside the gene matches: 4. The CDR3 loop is CASSSTGGNYGYTF. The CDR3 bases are TGTGCCAGCAGCAGCACAGGGGGAAACTATGGCTACACCTTC.

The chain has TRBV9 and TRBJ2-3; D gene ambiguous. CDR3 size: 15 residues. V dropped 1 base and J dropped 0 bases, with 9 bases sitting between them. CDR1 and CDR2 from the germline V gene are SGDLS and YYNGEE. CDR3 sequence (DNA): TGTGCCAGCAGCGTAACGAGGCTTAGCACAGATACGCAGTATTTT. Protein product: CASSVTRLSTDTQYF.

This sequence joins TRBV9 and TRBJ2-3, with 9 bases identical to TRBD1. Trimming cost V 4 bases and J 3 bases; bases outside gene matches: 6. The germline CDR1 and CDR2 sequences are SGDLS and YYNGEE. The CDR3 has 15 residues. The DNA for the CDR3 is TGTGCCAGCAGCCCGCGACAGGGGGAGACAGATACGCAGTATTTT. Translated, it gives CASSPRQGETDTQYF.

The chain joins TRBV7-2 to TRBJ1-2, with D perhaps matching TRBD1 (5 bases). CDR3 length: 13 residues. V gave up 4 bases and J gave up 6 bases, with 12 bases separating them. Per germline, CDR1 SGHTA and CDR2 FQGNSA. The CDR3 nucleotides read TGTGCCAGCAGCTCCCTGCAGGGTCATGGCTACACCTTC. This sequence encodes CASSSLQGHGYTF.

The CDR3 DNA reads as TGTGCCAGCAGTCAGGGAAACACTGAAGCTTTCTTT. Translated, it gives CASSQGNTEAFF. V is TRBV6-5 and J is TRBJ1-1; TRBD1 is a possible D gene (5 bases). The V end was cut by 5 bases, the J end by 2 bases, with 6 bases between. Germline V gene data show CDR1 as MNHEY and CDR2 as SVGAGI. The CDR3 extends over 12 amino acids.

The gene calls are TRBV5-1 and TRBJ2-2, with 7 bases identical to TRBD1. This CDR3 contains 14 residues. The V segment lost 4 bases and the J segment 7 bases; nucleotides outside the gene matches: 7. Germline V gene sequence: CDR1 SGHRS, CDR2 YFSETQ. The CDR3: CASSPGTVSGELFF. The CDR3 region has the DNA TGCGCCAGCAGCCCCGGGACAGTCAGCGGGGAGCTGTTTTTT.

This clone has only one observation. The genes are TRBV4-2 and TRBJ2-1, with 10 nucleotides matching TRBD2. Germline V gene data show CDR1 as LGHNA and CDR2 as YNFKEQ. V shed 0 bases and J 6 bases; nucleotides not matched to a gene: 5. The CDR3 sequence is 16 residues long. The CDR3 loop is CASSQDPGLASNEQFF. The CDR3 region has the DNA TGTGCCAGCAGCCAAGATCCGGGACTAGCGAGCAATGAGCAGTTCTTC.

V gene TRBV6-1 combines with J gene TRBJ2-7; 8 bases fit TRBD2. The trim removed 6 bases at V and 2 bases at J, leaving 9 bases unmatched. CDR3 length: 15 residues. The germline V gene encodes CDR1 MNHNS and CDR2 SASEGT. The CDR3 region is CASRPTSGLTYEQYF. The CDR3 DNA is TGTGCCAGCAGACCCACTAGCGGATTAACCTACGAGCAGTACTTC.

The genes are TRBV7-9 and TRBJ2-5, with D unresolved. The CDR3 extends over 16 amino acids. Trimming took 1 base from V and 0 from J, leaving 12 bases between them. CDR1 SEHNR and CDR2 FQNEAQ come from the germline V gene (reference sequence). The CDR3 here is CASSLGEELYQETQYF. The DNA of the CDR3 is TGTGCCAGCAGCTTAGGAGAGGAGCTATACCAAGAGACCCAGTACTTC.

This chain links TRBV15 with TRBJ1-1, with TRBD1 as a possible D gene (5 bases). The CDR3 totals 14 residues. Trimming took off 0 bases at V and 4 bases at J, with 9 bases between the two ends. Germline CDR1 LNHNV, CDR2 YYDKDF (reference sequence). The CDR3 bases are TGTGCCACCAGCAGAGACCCAGGGCGCACTGAAGCTTTCTTT. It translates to CATSRDPGRTEAFF.

The DNA for the CDR3 is TGTGCCAGCAGTGAAACTAGCGGGAGAGAGGATGAGCAGTTCTTC. Its protein is CASSETSGREDEQFF. The rearrangement links TRBV6-1 to TRBJ2-1, with 11 positions matching TRBD2. V shed 2 bases, J shed 8 bases, and the junction held 5 bases outside the gene matches. Germline V CDR1 and CDR2: MNHNS, SASEGT. The CDR3 is 15 amino acids.

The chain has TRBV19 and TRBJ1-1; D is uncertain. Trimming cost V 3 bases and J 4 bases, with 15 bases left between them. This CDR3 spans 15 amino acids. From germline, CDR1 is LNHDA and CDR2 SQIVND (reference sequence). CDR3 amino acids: CASSMVEGGSTEAFF. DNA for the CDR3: TGTGCCAGTAGTATGGTAGAAGGCGGCTCCACTGAAGCTTTCTTT.

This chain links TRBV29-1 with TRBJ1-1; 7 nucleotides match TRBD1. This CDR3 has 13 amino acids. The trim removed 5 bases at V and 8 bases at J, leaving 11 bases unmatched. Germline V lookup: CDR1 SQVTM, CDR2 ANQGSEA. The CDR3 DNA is TGCAGCGTTATACGGGAGACAGGGCAGGAAGCTTTCTTT. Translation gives CSVIRETGQEAFF.

The chain's CDR3 is CSVEGGPLSTDTQYF. CDR3 in DNA: TGCAGCGTTGAAGGAGGGCCACTCAGCACAGATACGCAGTATTTT. V gene TRBV29-1 combines with J gene TRBJ2-3; D is perhaps TRBD2 (5 bases). CDR3 length: 15 residues. Trimming removed 1 base at V and 0 bases at J, with 11 bases between. Looked up from germline, CDR1 is SQVTM and CDR2 is ANQGSEA.

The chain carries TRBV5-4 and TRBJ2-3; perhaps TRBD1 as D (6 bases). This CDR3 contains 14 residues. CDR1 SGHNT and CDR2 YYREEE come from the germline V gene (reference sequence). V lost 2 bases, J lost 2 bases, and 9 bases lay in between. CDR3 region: CASSLRQATDTQYF. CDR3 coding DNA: TGTGCCAGCAGCTTACGACAGGCCACAGATACGCAGTATTTT.

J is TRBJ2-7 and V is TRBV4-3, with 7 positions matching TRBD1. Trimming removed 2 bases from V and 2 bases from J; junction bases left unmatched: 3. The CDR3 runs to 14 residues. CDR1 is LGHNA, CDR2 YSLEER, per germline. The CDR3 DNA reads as TGCGCCAGCAGCCAACAGACAGGGCCCTACGAGCAGTACTTC. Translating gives CASSQQTGPYEQYF.

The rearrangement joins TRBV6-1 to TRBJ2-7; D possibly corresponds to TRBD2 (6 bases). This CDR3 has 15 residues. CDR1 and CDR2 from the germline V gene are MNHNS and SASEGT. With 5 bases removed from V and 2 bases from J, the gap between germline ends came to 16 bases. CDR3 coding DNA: TGTGCCAGCAGTCCGGGAGCAAGCCTTACCTACGAGCAGTACTTC. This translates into CASSPGASLTYEQYF.

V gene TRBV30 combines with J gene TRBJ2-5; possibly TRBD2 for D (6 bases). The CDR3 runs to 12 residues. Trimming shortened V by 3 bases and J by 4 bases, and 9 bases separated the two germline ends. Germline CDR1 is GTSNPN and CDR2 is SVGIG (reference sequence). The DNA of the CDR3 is TGTGCCTGGAGCCTCGGGGGAGAGACCCAGTACTTC. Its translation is CAWSLGGETQYF.

The CDR3, as DNA: TGTGCCAGCAGCCCTCGCGGGGGAGGGGGCAATCAGCCCCAGCATTTT. This gives the protein CASSPRGGGGNQPQHF. The chain employs TRBV7-6 and TRBJ1-5; weak D call: TRBD1 (5 bases). Trimming removed 5 bases at V and 2 bases at J, with 16 bases between. CDR1 is SGHVS, CDR2 FNYEAQ, per germline. CDR3 length equals 16 residues.